These T cell receptor beta chains were read from a single sample in a study of blood T cell repertoires in COVID-19. Clones were read by immunoSEQ multiplex PCR, and TCRdb kept only the in-frame ones, dropping some. This sample carries over 100,000 clones, 80% to 85% of them seen once, and the ten largest clones take 0.7% to 0.85%. Sequenced sample: peripheral blood. Receptors originate from a woman aged 70-85 years with acute or convalescent COVID-19. Both conserved end residues are part of each CDR3. Fields, in order: CDR3 protein, CDR3 DNA, CDR3 length, J gene, clone size, D gene, V gene. D genes are given only for firm matches. Clone size is not always given. Where it is, it says once, few, many or a class for expanded clones.

CDR3 protein: CASSQELAGGSYEQYF
CDR3 DNA: TGTGCCAGCAGCCAAGAACTAGCGGGGGGATCCTACGAGCAGTACTTC
CDR3 length: 16
J gene: TRBJ2-7
clone size: -
D gene: TRBD2
V gene: TRBV4-2

CDR3 protein: CASGPRGRLYNEQFF
CDR3 DNA: TGTGCCAGCGGCCCGAGGGGGAGACTCTACAATGAGCAGTTCTTC
CDR3 length: 15
J gene: TRBJ2-1
clone size: few
D gene: -
V gene: TRBV6-5

CDR3 protein: CASSRSGSTSYNEQFF
CDR3 DNA: TGTGCCAGCAGCCGCTCTGGTAGTACCTCCTACAATGAGCAGTTCTTC
CDR3 length: 16
J gene: TRBJ2-1
clone size: -
D gene: -
V gene: TRBV7-3

CDR3 protein: CASSWVGGETQYF
CDR3 DNA: TGTGCCAGCAGTTGGGTGGGGGGTGAGACCCAGTACTTC
CDR3 length: 13
J gene: TRBJ2-5
clone size: -
D gene: -
V gene: TRBV12-3/TRBV12-4

CDR3 protein: CASSPTSYNSPLHF
CDR3 DNA: TGTGCCAGCAGCCCGACATCTTATAATTCACCCCTCCACTTT
CDR3 length: 14
J gene: TRBJ1-6
clone size: -
D gene: -
V gene: TRBV9

CDR3 protein: CASSFDRESDTGELFF
CDR3 DNA: TGTGCCAGCAGCTTTGACAGGGAGTCGGACACCGGGGAGCTGTTTTTT
CDR3 length: 16
J gene: TRBJ2-2
clone size: -
D gene: TRBD1
V gene: TRBV7-8

CDR3 protein: CASSPQGTSSYEQYF
CDR3 DNA: TGCGCCAGCAGCCCCCAGGGGACTAGCTCCTACGAGCAGTACTTC
CDR3 length: 15
J gene: TRBJ2-7
clone size: -
D gene: TRBD2
V gene: TRBV5-1

CDR3 protein: CASSFGGGTEVKQYF
CDR3 DNA: TGCGCCAGCAGCTTTGGCGGGGGCACCGAGGTCAAGCAGTACTTC
CDR3 length: 15
J gene: TRBJ2-7
clone size: -
D gene: -
V gene: TRBV5-1

CDR3 protein: CASSLSRGSQETQYF
CDR3 DNA: TGCGCCAGCAGCTTGTCGCGGGGGAGTCAAGAGACCCAGTACTTC
CDR3 length: 15
J gene: TRBJ2-5
clone size: -
D gene: TRBD2
V gene: TRBV5-1

CDR3 protein: CASSLWREADGYTF
CDR3 DNA: TGCGCCAGCAGCTTGTGGAGAGAAGCGGATGGCTACACCTTC
CDR3 length: 14
J gene: TRBJ1-2
clone size: -
D gene: -
V gene: TRBV5-1